What follows is one T cell receptor beta chain and its context. The primer mix had 60 Vbeta and 13 Jbeta primers. Data came from immunoSEQ multiplex PCR; TCRdb stores just in-frame clones and leaves some out. The sample has 190,000 or so clones. These data are taken from a study of cytomegalovirus exposure and HLA in healthy donors. The CDR3 has 14 amino acids. V shed 5 bases, J shed 5 bases, and the junction held 5 bases outside the gene matches. Germline CDR1 SGHVS, CDR2 FNYEAQ. The receptor's source is a boy aged 5-17 years in good health and CMV-seronegative. The chain couples TRBV7-6 to TRBJ2-7, with TRBD1 matching over 11 bases. Input material: PBMCs. CDR3 residues: CASSLGQGADEQYF. CDR3 bases: TGTGCCAGCAGCCTCGGACAGGGGGCGGACGAGCAGTACTTC.